The 31 T cell receptor beta chains listed next were all sequenced from one sample in a study of blood T cell dynamics during melanoma immunotherapy. Time point noted: pre-treatment baseline. Measured with immunoSEQ multiplex PCR; TCRdb has only the in-frame clones, and not every one. Altogether approximately 17,000 clones are present, 91% being singletons, with the ten largest covering more than 1.5%. The sequencing here drew on blood, taken from a patient treated with checkpoint blockade. The source of these receptors is a human donor with melanoma.

The chain carries TRBV5-5 and TRBJ2-2; D gene ambiguous. This CDR3 is 13 amino acids long. Germline lookup yields CDR1 SGHKS and CDR2 YYEKEE (reference sequence). The V gene lost 7 bases and the J gene lost 5 bases, with 12 bases spanning the gap. The CDR3 DNA reads TGTGCCAGCCGACCCGGTTGGACCGGGGAGCTGTTTTTT. This sequence encodes CASRPGWTGELFF.

The gene calls are TRBV4-2 and TRBJ1-2, with 8 bases aligning to TRBD1. V shed 2 bases, J shed 2 bases, and the junction held 7 bases outside the gene matches. The length of the CDR3 is 16 residues. In germline, CDR1 is LGHNA, CDR2 YNFKEQ. The CDR3 sequence is CASSQPLDRGNYGYTF. In DNA, the CDR3 is TGTGCCAGCAGCCAACCATTAGACAGGGGAAACTATGGCTACACCTTC.

J is TRBJ2-7 and V is TRBV4-3; 8 bases agree with TRBD1. In germline, CDR1 is LGHNA, CDR2 YSLEER. The CDR3 runs 15 residues. V trimming: 3 bases; J trimming: 3 bases; junction bases outside the gene matches: 7. CDR3 coding DNA: TGCGCCAGCAGCCAGGCCGGACAGGGAAACTACGAGCAGTACTTC. Translation gives CASSQAGQGNYEQYF.

This clone was observed a single time. The chain uses TRBV5-1 and TRBJ2-3; D uncertain. Germline CDR1 is SGHRS and CDR2 is YFSETQ. Trimming took off 0 bases at V and 0 bases at J, with 5 bases between the two ends. The CDR3 is 14 residues long. CDR3 DNA: TGCGCCAGCAGCTTGGACGGGAGCACAGATACGCAGTATTTT. This translates into CASSLDGSTDTQYF. The complete variable domain, with remaining parts taken from reference TRBV5-1 and TRBJ2-3, reads KAGVTQTPRYLIKTRGQQVTLSCSPISGHRSVSWYQQTPGQGLQFLFEYFSETQRNKGNFPGRFSGRQFSNSRSEMNVSTLELGDSALYLCASSLDGSTDTQYFGPGTRLTVL.

The chain joins TRBV6-6 to TRBJ1-1, with 7 nucleotides matching TRBD1. V dropped 4 bases and J dropped 4; count of bases not matched to a gene: 6. Germline loops: CDR1 MNHNY, CDR2 SVGAGI (reference sequence). The CDR3 runs 14 residues. Written as DNA, the CDR3 is TGTGCCAGCAGTTCCAGGGGGGGATCCACTGAAGCTTTCTTT. It specifies CASSSRGGSTEAFF.

This chain connects TRBV28 to TRBJ1-2, with a possible D match to TRBD1 (5 bases). This CDR3 has 16 residues. V dropped 4 bases and J dropped 2 bases, with 17 bases sitting between them. Per germline, CDR1 MDHEN and CDR2 SYDVKM. In DNA form, the CDR3 reads TGTGCCAGCAGTTCCGGGACCCCCAGTTCCAACTATGGCTACACCTTC. It is translated as CASSSGTPSSNYGYTF.

This clone came up once. The chain combines TRBV5-1 with TRBJ2-1; TRBD2 matches at 11 bases. This CDR3 has 13 amino acids. CDR1 is SGHRS, CDR2 YFSETQ, per germline. V shed 5 bases and J 5 bases; nucleotides not matched to a gene: 0. Here the CDR3 reads CASRGLADNEQFF. The CDR3, as DNA: TGCGCCAGCAGGGGACTAGCGGACAATGAGCAGTTCTTC.

The chain employs TRBV15 and TRBJ1-2; 8 bases map to TRBD1. The CDR3 is 16 residues long. CDR1 is LNHNV and CDR2 is YYDKDF in the germline V gene (reference sequence). V was clipped by 3 bases and J by 1 base; unmatched bases: 7. CDR3 loop: CATSSDRGRRNYGYTF. CDR3 bases: TGTGCCACCAGCAGCGACAGGGGTCGGCGTAACTATGGCTACACCTTC. Full variable domain (outside the CDR3, taken from reference TRBV15 and TRBJ1-2): DAMVIQNPRYQVTQFGKPVTLSCSQTLNHNVMYWYQQKSSQAPKLLFHYYDKDFNNEADTPDNFQSRRPNTSFCFLDIRSPGLGDTAMYLCATSSDRGRRNYGYTFGSGTRLTVV.

The chain recombines TRBV5-1 with TRBJ2-1; TRBD2 matches at 7 bases. This CDR3 has 15 residues. Germline V lookup: CDR1 SGHRS, CDR2 YFSETQ. The trim removed 0 bases at V and 5 bases at J, leaving 5 bases unmatched. CDR3 DNA sequence: TGCGCCAGCAGCTTGGGAGCGGGGAAGAACAATGAGCAGTTCTTC. This gives the protein CASSLGAGKNNEQFF.

The CDR3 loop reads CASSIARGPQHF. The CDR3 DNA reads TGTGCCAGTAGTATAGCACGGGGTCCCCAGCATTTT. The chain has TRBV19 and TRBJ1-5, with D unclear. The germline V gene has CDR1 LNHDA and CDR2 SQIVND (reference sequence). This CDR3 contains 12 residues. V lost 1 base and J 10 bases, leaving 8 bases between the germline ends.

The rearrangement joins TRBV27 to TRBJ1-5; D is undetermined. V dropped 11 bases and J dropped 9 bases, with 20 bases sitting between them. This CDR3 is built from 13 residues. The V gene's germline CDR1 is MNHEY and CDR2 SMNVEV (reference sequence). CDR3 in DNA: TGTGCCTCGGCGGCAGTCCGGGGTGGGCCCCAGCATTTT. It codes for CASAAVRGGPQHF.

The chain joins TRBV27 to TRBJ1-1, with D maybe TRBD1 (6 bases). Germline lookup yields CDR1 MNHEY and CDR2 SMNVEV (reference sequence). Trimming removed 8 bases from V and 8 bases from J, with 24 bases in between. This CDR3 comprises 15 residues. DNA for the CDR3: TGTGCCAGCTGGCGATGGGACACCCTACAGGGCGAAGCTTTCTTT. Encoded protein: CASWRWDTLQGEAFF.

The chain recombines TRBV4-1 with TRBJ2-3, with TRBD2 identical over 13 bases. The CDR3 extends over 16 amino acids. CDR1 MGHRA and CDR2 YSYEKL come from the germline V gene. J lost 4 bases, V lost 3 bases, and 4 bases had no gene match. The CDR3 bases are TGCGCCAGCAGCCACGGACTAGCGGGGGTGGCAGATACGCAGTATTTT. Amino acids: CASSHGLAGVADTQYF.

CDR3 sequence (DNA): TGCGCCAGCAGCTTGGCCAATGATGGCTACACCTTC. This gives the protein CASSLANDGYTF. This chain links TRBV5-1 with TRBJ1-2; D is unclear. Per the germline V gene, CDR1 is SGHRS and CDR2 is YFSETQ. V dropped 0 bases and J dropped 6 bases, with 6 bases sitting between them. This CDR3 region has 12 residues.

The gene calls are TRBV5-1 and TRBJ1-1; possibly TRBD1 for D (5 bases). The CDR3 runs to 14 residues. Trimming shortened V by 0 bases and J by 0 bases, and 6 bases separated the two germline ends. Germline loops: CDR1 SGHRS, CDR2 YFSETQ. The CDR3, as DNA: TGCGCCAGCAGCTTGGGGGGGATGAACACTGAAGCTTTCTTT. It specifies CASSLGGMNTEAFF.

V gene TRBV7-2 combines with J gene TRBJ2-1; the match to TRBD2 covers 11 bases. V shed 5 bases and J 3 bases; nucleotides not matched to a gene: 3. The length of the CDR3 is 15 residues. The germline gives CDR1 SGHTA, CDR2 FQGNSA. In nucleotides, the CDR3 is TGTGCCAGCAGCCGTACTAGCGGGGGCTACAATGAGCAGTTCTTC. The encoded protein is CASSRTSGGYNEQFF.

This chain uses TRBV7-7 with TRBJ2-7; TRBD2 agrees at 8 bases. Germline assignment: CDR1 SSHAT and CDR2 FNYEAQ (reference sequence). The CDR3 is made up of 14 amino acids. The J segment lost 6 bases and the V segment lost 5 bases, leaving 9 bases of the junction unmatched. In DNA, the CDR3 is TGTGCCAGCAGCCGTGGACTAGCCGCTGGCGAGCAGTACTTC. This codes for CASSRGLAAGEQYF.

This clone was recorded a few times. The chain links TRBV7-2 to TRBJ2-3, with D perhaps matching TRBD1 (6 bases). V shed 5 bases and J shed 4 bases, with 16 bases lying between them. CDR3 length equals 15 residues. Germline CDR1 and CDR2: SGHTA and FQGNSA. The CDR3 sequence is CASSPEPHRADTQYF. The CDR3 nucleotides are TGTGCCAGCAGCCCGGAGCCCCACAGGGCAGATACGCAGTATTTT.

This chain links TRBV29-1 with TRBJ2-7, with 9 bases aligning to TRBD1. V was clipped by 4 bases and J by 7 bases; unmatched bases: 8. This CDR3 has 13 amino acids. Germline CDR1 and CDR2: SQVTM and ANQGSEA. This chain's CDR3 is CSVAGTGFGEQYF. The CDR3 coding sequence is TGCAGCGTTGCGGGGACAGGGTTCGGAGAGCAGTACTTC.

V is TRBV27 and J is TRBJ1-3; D perhaps matches TRBD1 (5 bases). The germline CDR1 and CDR2 sequences are MNHEY and SMNVEV (reference sequence). V lost 4 bases and J 2 bases, leaving 9 bases between the germline ends. The CDR3 is 14 amino acids. CDR3 sequence: CASSSGTTGNTIYF. CDR3 sequence (DNA): TGTGCCAGCAGTTCCGGGACTACTGGAAACACCATATATTTT.

This chain uses TRBV5-4 with TRBJ1-1; D may be TRBD1 (5 bases). This CDR3 region has 14 residues. The V end was cut by 4 bases, the J end by 1 base, with 11 bases between. Germline CDR1 is SGHNT and CDR2 is YYREEE (reference sequence). Written as DNA, the CDR3 is TGTGCCAGCAGCCCGGGACGGCAGAACACTGAAGCTTTCTTT. It yields the protein CASSPGRQNTEAFF.

The rearrangement uses TRBV7-2 and TRBJ1-4; 7 bases agree with TRBD1. Germline CDR1 is SGHTA and CDR2 is FQGNSA. The CDR3 spans 16 residues. With 5 bases clipped from V and 5 bases from J, the junction kept 11 bases outside the gene matches. CDR3 protein: CASSRGQDGVNEKLFF. The CDR3 DNA reads TGTGCCAGCAGCCGCGGACAGGACGGGGTGAATGAAAAACTGTTTTTT.

V and J are TRBV5-3 and TRBJ1-3; no clear D gene. TRBV5-3 is an ORF, with its function uncertain. The ends were cut back, 0 bases at V and 3 bases at J, with 13 bases in the middle. The CDR3 extends over 16 amino acids. The CDR3 is CARSLVAKEDGNTIYF. DNA of the CDR3: TGTGCCAGAAGCTTGGTTGCCAAGGAGGATGGAAACACCATATATTTT.

The gene calls are TRBV7-2 and TRBJ1-2; possible D gene TRBD1, 6 bases. The germline V gene has CDR1 SGHTA and CDR2 FQGNSA. Trimming took off 4 bases at V and 7 bases at J, with 13 bases between the two ends. CDR3 length: 13 residues. The CDR3 DNA follows: TGTGCCAGCAGCTCACGAGGGGGGTCTGGCTACACCTTC. Its translation is CASSSRGGSGYTF. Based on the CDR3 plus reference TRBV7-2 and TRBJ1-2, the full variable domain is GAGVSQSPSNKVTEKGKDVELRCDPISGHTALYWYRQSLGQGLEFLIYFQGNSAPDKSGLPSDRFSAERTGGSVSTLTIQRTQQEDSAVYLCASSSRGGSGYTFGSGTRLTVV.

The chain carries TRBV5-6 and TRBJ2-2; possible D gene TRBD2, 7 bases. V lost 5 bases and J 1 base, leaving 15 bases between the germline ends. The CDR3 contains 16 residues. The germline gives CDR1 SGHDT, CDR2 YYEEEE. The CDR3 protein is CASSPAGGRNTGELFF. In DNA, the CDR3 is TGTGCCAGCAGTCCCGCCGGGGGGCGGAACACCGGGGAGCTGTTTTTT. Variable domain in full (rest from reference TRBV5-6 and TRBJ2-2): DAGVTQSPTHLIKTRGQQVTLRCSPKSGHDTVSWYQQALGQGPQFIFQYYEEEERQRGNFPDRFSGHQFPNYSSELNVNALLLGDSALYLCASSPAGGRNTGELFFGEGSRLTVL.

The chain has TRBV28 and TRBJ1-1, with D maybe TRBD1 (6 bases). Germline V gives CDR1 MDHEN, CDR2 SYDVKM. The CDR3 consists of 15 residues. The germline V and J ends were trimmed by 7 bases and 6 bases, with 21 bases remaining between them. CDR3 nucleotide sequence: TGTGCCAGCACTCCGGCGGGGGCCCTGGTAGCTGAAGCTTTCTTT. This sequence encodes CASTPAGALVAEAFF.

This chain joins TRBV11-3 and TRBJ2-7, with 8 bases aligning to TRBD1. The trim removed 7 bases at V and 3 bases at J, leaving 11 bases unmatched. CDR1 and CDR2 (germline): SGHNT, YENEEA. The CDR3 runs to 15 residues. This CDR3 reads CASNSIRDRRYEQYF. The CDR3 DNA is TGTGCCAGCAACTCAATCCGGGACAGGCGCTACGAGCAGTACTTC.

V and J are TRBV7-3 and TRBJ2-4, with 9 bases lining up with TRBD2. CDR3 length: 16 amino acids. J was trimmed by 6 bases and V by 5 bases; bases with no gene match: 11. From germline, CDR1 is SGHTA and CDR2 FQGTGA. The chain's CDR3 is CASSPQPGTSRNIQYF. Here the CDR3 DNA reads TGTGCCAGCAGCCCGCAACCCGGGACTAGCAGAAACATTCAGTACTTC.

This clone was observed a few times. The chain couples TRBV27 to TRBJ1-2; D is uncertain. This CDR3 is built from 14 residues. Trimming pared 5 bases from V and 4 bases from J, leaving 14 bases between. Looked up from germline, CDR1 is MNHEY and CDR2 is SMNVEV (reference sequence). The CDR3 DNA reads TGTGCCAGCAGTCTTTATGGCAGGACCTATGGCTACACCTTC. Translated: CASSLYGRTYGYTF.

The chain is built from TRBV25-1 and TRBJ1-2, with TRBD1 identical over 9 bases. The CDR3 is 15 residues long. V lost 3 bases and J lost 2; bases outside the gene matches: 4. The germline CDR1 and CDR2 sequences are MGHDK and SYGVNS. CDR3 protein: CASSDFGQGNYGYTF. The CDR3 bases are TGTGCCAGCAGTGATTTCGGACAGGGGAACTATGGCTACACCTTC.

For this clone: Other DNA sequences in this specimen translate into the identical CDR3. The V and J genes are TRBV6-6 and TRBJ2-7; 9 positions agree with TRBD1. The germline CDR1 and CDR2 sequences are MNHNY and SVGAGI (reference sequence). V lost 6 bases, J lost 2 bases, and 5 bases stayed unmatched. The CDR3 loop spans 14 amino acids. CDR3 coding DNA: TGTGCCAGCAGCCAGGGACAGGGAACCTACGAGCAGTACTTC. It codes for CASSQGQGTYEQYF.